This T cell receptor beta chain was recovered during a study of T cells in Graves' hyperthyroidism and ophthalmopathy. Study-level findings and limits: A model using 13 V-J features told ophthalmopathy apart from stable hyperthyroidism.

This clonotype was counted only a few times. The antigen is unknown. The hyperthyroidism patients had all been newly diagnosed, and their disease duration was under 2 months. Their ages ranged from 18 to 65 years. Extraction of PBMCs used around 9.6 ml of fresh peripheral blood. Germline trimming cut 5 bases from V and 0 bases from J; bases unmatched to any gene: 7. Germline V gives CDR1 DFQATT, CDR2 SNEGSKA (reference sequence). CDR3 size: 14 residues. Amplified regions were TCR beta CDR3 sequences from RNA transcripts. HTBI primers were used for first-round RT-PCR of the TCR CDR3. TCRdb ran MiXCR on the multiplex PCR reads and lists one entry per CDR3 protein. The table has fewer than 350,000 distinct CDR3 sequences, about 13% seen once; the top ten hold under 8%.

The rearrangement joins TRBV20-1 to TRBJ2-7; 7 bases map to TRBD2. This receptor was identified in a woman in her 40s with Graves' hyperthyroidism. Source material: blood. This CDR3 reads CSAFRASGSYEQYF. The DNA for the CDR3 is TGCAGTGCTTTTAGGGCTAGCGGCTCCTACGAGCAGTACTTC.